The clone carrying this T cell receptor beta chain was seen a few times. The data were taken from a study of immune evolution from preneoplasia to lung adenocarcinoma. Patients had resection in Japan or China between the mid-2010s and the late 2010s. The table came from immunoSEQ multiplex PCR; TCRdb's copy has only in-frame clones and leaves some out. The table has thousands of clones, about four fifths seen once. Per germline, CDR1 SGHDN and CDR2 FVKESK. CDR3 length equals 15 residues. Trimming cost V 4 bases and J 2 bases, with 14 bases left between them. Sequencing input: FFPE adjacent normal lung tissue. V and J are TRBV14 and TRBJ1-2; TRBD1 might be the D (6 bases). This clonotype was obtained from a person aged 55-80 years with lung adenocarcinoma. The CDR3 DNA is TGTGCCAGCAGCCCCGTTGGGGGGCGAAACTATGGCTACACCTTC. This sequence encodes CASSPVGGRNYGYTF.